Following are 16 T cell receptor beta chains from one sample sequenced in a study of early T cells in non-severe SARS-CoV-2 infection. TCRdb reanalysed the 5' RACE reads using MiXCR and keeps one entry per CDR3 protein. Of some 71,000 distinct CDR3 sequences in the sample, 9% to 10% were seen once. Sequenced here: whole blood, sampled at baseline. These TCRs come from an adult who was a healthcare worker with PCR-confirmed SARS-CoV-2 infection or an uninfected control (not recorded which).

This clonotype was recorded many times. The chain couples TRBV4-3 to TRBJ1-4; D is undetermined. The CDR3 has 15 residues. Germline CDR1 is LGHNA and CDR2 is YSLEER. With 2 bases removed from V and 4 bases from J, the gap between germline ends came to 11 bases. CDR3 nucleotide sequence: TGCGCCAGCAGCCAACATACAGCGGGTAATGAAAAACTGTTTTTT. As protein: CASSQHTAGNEKLFF.

This clonotype came up a few times. The V call is TRBV29-1, the J call TRBJ2-1; D is possibly TRBD1 or TRBD2 (5 bases each). Germline V lookup: CDR1 SQVTM, CDR2 ANQGSEA. Between the trimmed V and J ends, which lost 5 bases and 0 bases, there was a span of 14 bases. The CDR3 consists of 15 residues. The CDR3: CSVYSGPYSYNEQFF. The CDR3 nucleotides are TGCAGCGTTTACTCGGGACCATACTCCTACAATGAGCAGTTCTTC.

This clonotype was recorded at least ten times. This sequence joins TRBV11-1 and TRBJ1-1, with D possibly matching TRBD1 (5 bases). Deletions cut 8 bases from V and 6 bases from J, with 13 bases between. This CDR3 has 12 residues. Germline lookup yields CDR1 SGHAT and CDR2 FQDESV (reference sequence). DNA of the CDR3: TGTGCCAGCCGAAGGGACGGCGCTGAAGCTTTCTTT. The encoded protein is CASRRDGAEAFF. The whole variable domain, remainder taken from reference TRBV11-1 and TRBJ1-1, is EAEVAQSPRYKITEKSQAVAFWCDPISGHATLYWYRQILGQGPELLVQFQDESVVDDSQLPKDRFSAERLKGVDSTLKIQPAELGDSAMYLCASRRDGAEAFFGQGTRLTVV.

The chain is built from TRBV20-1 and TRBJ2-4, with D hard to call. This CDR3 contains 16 residues. V gave up 4 bases and J gave up 1 base, with 17 bases separating them. CDR1 is DFQATT, CDR2 SNEGSKA, per germline (reference sequence). This CDR3 reads CSATGEEVPAKNIQYF. CDR3 in DNA: TGCAGTGCTACCGGAGAAGAGGTCCCGGCCAAAAACATTCAGTACTTC.

This clonotype was recorded at least ten times. The rearrangement joins TRBV3-1 to TRBJ2-7, with unresolved D. This CDR3 contains 16 residues. Germline V gives CDR1 LGHDT, CDR2 YNNKEL (reference sequence). Trimming removed 0 bases from V and 0 bases from J, with 12 bases in between. DNA of the CDR3: TGTGCCAGCAGCCAAGATGGAAGGAAATCCTCCTACGAGCAGTACTTC. Encoded protein: CASSQDGRKSSYEQYF.

This sequence joins TRBV2 and TRBJ2-1; maybe TRBD2 (5 bases). V lost 3 bases, J lost 4 bases, and 16 bases lay in between. The CDR3 has 16 amino acids. Germline CDR1 is SNHLY and CDR2 is FYNNEI. The CDR3 sequence is CASSDLAADLYNEQFF. CDR3 DNA sequence: TGTGCCAGCAGTGACCTAGCAGCCGACCTTTACAATGAGCAGTTCTTC.

Worth noting for this clonotype: A much larger clone lies one base from this, so it may be a read error. The chain carries TRBV19 and TRBJ1-2; maybe TRBD1 (6 bases). The CDR3 runs to 14 residues. CDR1 is LNHDA and CDR2 is SQIVND in the germline V gene (reference sequence). The CDR3 bases are TGTGGCAGTAGAAGGACAGCTGGGGATTATGGCTACACCTTC. As protein: CGSRRTAGDYGYTF.

Many counts were recorded for this clonotype. This chain uses TRBV20-1 with TRBJ2-7; 7 positions match TRBD1. Germline trimming cut 3 bases from V and 4 bases from J; bases unmatched to any gene: 9. The CDR3 is 14 residues long. Germline V gene sequence: CDR1 DFQATT, CDR2 SNEGSKA (reference sequence). In nucleotides, the CDR3 is TGCAGTGCTAGTGTCCCTCAGGGGGAATACGAGCAGTACTTC. It encodes CSASVPQGEYEQYF.

Only a few counts were recorded for this clonotype. This rearrangement joins TRBV20-1 to TRBJ2-7; D perhaps matches TRBD1 (6 bases). The length of the CDR3 is 14 residues. Trimming took off 3 bases at V and 7 bases at J, with 19 bases between the two ends. Germline loops: CDR1 DFQATT, CDR2 SNEGSKA (reference sequence). The CDR3 region is CSARAPTGILEQYF. The DNA for the CDR3 is TGCAGTGCTAGGGCCCCCACAGGGATTCTAGAGCAGTACTTC.

The chain has TRBV10-3 and TRBJ1-4; possibly TRBD1 for D (5 bases). V was shortened by 10 bases and J by 0 bases, with 15 bases between the two germline ends. The CDR3 is 15 amino acids. Germline V CDR1 and CDR2: ENHRY, SYGVKD. The CDR3 reads CASAGDVATNEKLFF. The CDR3 nucleotides are TGTGCCAGCGCCGGGGACGTTGCAACTAATGAAAAACTGTTTTTT.

V is TRBV25-1 and J is TRBJ2-7; a possible D gene is TRBD1 (6 bases). V lost 2 bases to trimming and J lost 5 bases, with 16 bases between them. The length of the CDR3 is 15 residues. Germline CDR1 MGHDK, CDR2 SYGVNS. In DNA form, the CDR3 reads TGTGCCAGCAGTGAAGAGGGGGTTGACACCCACGAGCAGTACTTC. Residues: CASSEEGVDTHEQYF.

This clonotype occurred many times. The rearrangement uses TRBV10-2 and TRBJ1-6; TRBD1 matches at 7 bases. The germline V gene has CDR1 WSHSY and CDR2 SAAADI. Trimming took 6 bases from V and 7 from J; bases not matched to a gene: 6. This CDR3 has 14 residues. The CDR3 protein is CASRQGQTNSPLHF. The CDR3 DNA sequence: TGCGCCAGCAGGCAGGGACAGACGAATTCACCCCTCCACTTT.

This clonotype was observed many times. The chain has TRBV3-1 and TRBJ1-1; a weak D match, TRBD1 (6 bases). The CDR3 is made up of 14 amino acids. V lost 4 bases and J 2 bases, leaving 11 bases between the germline ends. Germline V gene sequence: CDR1 LGHDT, CDR2 YNNKEL (reference sequence). DNA for the CDR3: TGTGCCAGCAGCCTCAGGGGTTCTAACACTGAAGCTTTCTTT. Translating gives CASSLRGSNTEAFF.

V and J are TRBV18 and TRBJ1-2, with TRBD1 matching 7 bases. The CDR3 runs to 13 residues. The germline gives CDR1 KGHSH, CDR2 LQKENI. Trimming at V came to 6 bases and at J to 8 bases, leaving 9 bases not matched to a gene. CDR3 DNA sequence: TGTGCCAGCTCTCAAGAACAGGGGAGAGGCTACACCTTC. Translation gives CASSQEQGRGYTF.

This clonotype was seen once. V usage is TRBV28 and J usage is TRBJ2-7; TRBD1 might be the D (6 bases). V shed 7 bases and J shed 6 bases, with 16 bases lying between them. The CDR3 consists of 13 residues. The germline CDR1 and CDR2 sequences are MDHEN and SYDVKM. The CDR3 region is CASKNTGSGEQYF. CDR3 in DNA: TGTGCCAGCAAGAATACAGGGTCGGGCGAGCAGTACTTC.

The genes are TRBV24-1 and TRBJ1-2; a weak D match, TRBD1 (5 bases). Germline V CDR1 and CDR2: KGHDR, SFDVKD. V was cut by 4 bases and J by 4 bases, with 12 bases left in between. The CDR3 sequence is 14 residues long. This CDR3 is CATSDPGTRYGYTF. For the CDR3, the DNA is TGTGCCACCAGTGACCCCGGGACCCGCTATGGCTACACCTTC.